The next 32 T cell receptor beta chains were all read from a single sample in a study of cytotoxic CD8 clonotypes in ibrutinib-treated CLL. The method was immunoSEQ multiplex PCR; TCRdb's version includes in-frame clones alone and lacks a portion of them. Of fewer than 80,000 clones listed, around 52% were seen once; the top ten hold around 15%. The sequences come from PBMCs, collected after 12 months of ibrutinib treatment. The receptors were sampled from a human donor with chronic lymphocytic leukemia.

J is TRBJ2-3 and V is TRBV5-8; TRBD2 aligns across 10 bases. The CDR3 is 15 amino acids. After removal of 1 base from V and 9 bases from J, the junction contained 8 bases not matched to a gene. Germline CDR1 reads SGHTS; CDR2 reads YDEGEE. The CDR3 is CASSLRAGGPRTQYF. The CDR3 nucleotides read TGTGCCAGCAGCTTGCGAGCGGGAGGGCCGAGAACGCAGTATTTT.

The V gene is TRBV6-5, the J gene TRBJ1-6; D not resolved. Per the germline V gene, CDR1 is MNHEY and CDR2 is SVGAGI. Between the trimmed V and J ends, which lost 6 bases and 7 bases, there was a span of 16 bases. The CDR3 consists of 15 residues. DNA for the CDR3: TGTGCCAGCAGCCTCGACGGCCTAGGAAATTCACCCCTCCACTTT. This translates into CASSLDGLGNSPLHF.

V gene TRBV4-2 combines with J gene TRBJ2-1, with unresolved D. The CDR3 extends over 12 amino acids. The germline gives CDR1 LGHNA, CDR2 YNFKEQ. The V end was cut by 4 bases, the J end by 1 base, with 2 bases between. The CDR3 reads CASSPSYNEQFF. In nucleotides, the CDR3 is TGTGCCAGCAGCCCTTCCTACAATGAGCAGTTCTTC.

The chain links TRBV28 to TRBJ1-3; tentatively, D is TRBD1 (6 bases). Germline CDR1 reads MDHEN; CDR2 reads SYDVKM. This CDR3 has 14 residues. With 5 bases removed from V and 3 bases from J, the gap between germline ends came to 11 bases. The CDR3 here is CASSIGTFGNTIYF. DNA for the CDR3: TGTGCCAGCAGTATAGGGACATTTGGAAACACCATATATTTT.

This CDR3 reads CASSDPLLAGGVYEQYF. CDR3 sequence (DNA): TGTGCCAGCAGTGACCCCCTACTTGCGGGAGGTGTCTACGAGCAGTACTTC. The chain uses TRBV2 and TRBJ2-5; 8 bases are shared with TRBD2. The assigned J gene may be wrong: the sequence end matches TRBJ2-7 better. The germline V gene encodes CDR1 SNHLY and CDR2 FYNNEI. The length of the CDR3 is 17 residues.

The chain carries TRBV5-4 and TRBJ1-5, with 7 nucleotides matching TRBD1. This CDR3 is built from 14 residues. Per germline, CDR1 SGHNT and CDR2 YYREEE (reference sequence). Trimming took 5 bases from V and 4 from J; bases not matched to a gene: 6. CDR3 coding DNA: TGTGCCAGCAGTTCACAGGGGTGGAATCAGCCCCAGCATTTT. It yields the protein CASSSQGWNQPQHF.

This clone was counted only a few times. The chain employs TRBV18 and TRBJ2-7, with D unclear. Germline values: CDR1 KGHSH, CDR2 LQKENI. V lost 4 bases to trimming and J lost 2 bases, with 18 bases between them. The CDR3 covers 16 residues. This CDR3 reads CASSQRQGPQAYEQYF. CDR3 nucleotides: TGTGCCAGCTCACAAAGACAAGGCCCACAAGCCTACGAGCAGTACTTC. Using reference TRBV18 and TRBJ2-7 for the parts outside the CDR3, the full variable domain is NAGVMQNPRHLVRRRGQEARLRCSPMKGHSHVYWYRQLPEEGLKFMVYLQKENIIDESGMPKERFSAEFPKEGPSILRIQQVVRGDSAAYFCASSQRQGPQAYEQYFGPGTRLTVT.

This clone was recorded a few times. The chain is built from TRBV29-1 and TRBJ2-5; D uncertain. Per the germline V gene, CDR1 is SQVTM and CDR2 is ANQGSEA. The length of the CDR3 is 13 residues. V was shortened by 4 bases and J by 4 bases, with 13 bases between the two germline ends. The chain's CDR3 is CSVVWGGLETQYF. As DNA, the CDR3 is TGCAGCGTTGTGTGGGGTGGCTTAGAGACCCAGTACTTC. Supplemented by reference TRBV29-1 and TRBJ2-5, the full variable domain reads SAVISQKPSRDICQRGTSLTIQCQVDSQVTMMFWYRQQPGQSLTLIATANQGSEATYESGFVIDKFPISRPNLTFSTLTVSNMSPEDSSIYLCSVVWGGLETQYFGPGTRLLVL.

The CDR3 sequence is CATSSLGTGSLNEQFF. The CDR3 DNA reads as TGTGCCACCAGCAGCTTAGGAACAGGGTCCCTAAATGAGCAGTTCTTC. This chain joins TRBV15 and TRBJ2-1; D might be TRBD1 (6 bases). The CDR3 totals 16 residues. The germline V gene encodes CDR1 LNHNV and CDR2 YYDKDF (reference sequence). Trimming took off 3 bases at V and 7 bases at J, with 19 bases between the two ends.

The rearrangement joins TRBV5-1 to TRBJ2-2, with a tentative D call TRBD1 (5 bases). V gave up 0 bases and J gave up 6 bases, with 12 bases separating them. The germline V gene has CDR1 SGHRS and CDR2 YFSETQ. CDR3 length equals 15 residues. The CDR3 loop reads CASSLGTIRAGELFF. The CDR3 region has the DNA TGCGCCAGCAGCTTGGGGACAATCCGGGCCGGGGAGCTGTTTTTT.

The chain carries TRBV5-1 and TRBJ2-7; no clear D gene. The CDR3 has 15 residues. The germline V gene has CDR1 SGHRS and CDR2 YFSETQ. V was cut by 2 bases and J by 1 base, with 13 bases left in between. The CDR3 region is CASSLSWTMSYEQYF. As DNA, the CDR3 is TGCGCCAGCAGCTTAAGTTGGACGATGTCCTACGAGCAGTACTTC.

This clone was seen once. This chain links TRBV6-5 with TRBJ2-3; TRBD2 agrees at 11 bases. Germline CDR1 and CDR2: MNHEY and SVGAGI. The CDR3 extends over 15 amino acids. The junction had 7 bases not matched to a gene; V was cut back by 6 bases and J by 5 bases. The CDR3: CASRLAGGLGDTQYF. The CDR3 DNA sequence: TGTGCCAGCAGATTAGCGGGGGGGCTGGGAGATACGCAGTATTTT.

As DNA, the CDR3 is TGTGCCAGCAGCAGACCGGGACGACTAGCGGGTACCTACGAGCAGTACTTC. Its protein is CASSRPGRLAGTYEQYF. The chain couples TRBV7-9 to TRBJ2-7, with 10 bases lining up with TRBD2. Germline V gene lookup returns CDR1 SEHNR and CDR2 FQNEAQ (reference sequence). J lost 2 bases, V lost 5 bases, and 12 bases had no gene match. The CDR3 has 17 amino acids.

The gene calls are TRBV5-4 and TRBJ2-7; maybe TRBD1 (6 bases). Per the germline V gene, CDR1 is SGHNT and CDR2 is YYREEE (reference sequence). The CDR3 spans 12 residues. V was cut by 5 bases and J by 2 bases, with 8 bases left in between. As DNA, the CDR3 is TGTGCCAGCAGAACAGGGCCCTACGAGCAGTACTTC. Translated: CASRTGPYEQYF.

The chain has TRBV9 and TRBJ2-5; no firm D call. Germline CDR1 and CDR2: SGDLS and YYNGEE. Trimming cost V 0 bases and J 4 bases, with 13 bases left between them. The CDR3 has 15 residues. CDR3 loop: CASSVEELRAETQYF. The CDR3, as DNA: TGTGCCAGCAGCGTAGAAGAACTTAGGGCAGAGACCCAGTACTTC.

The chain is built from TRBV7-9 and TRBJ2-5; perhaps TRBD2 as D (5 bases). There are 13 residues in the CDR3. From germline, CDR1 is SEHNR and CDR2 FQNEAQ (reference sequence). The ends were cut back, 5 bases at V and 7 bases at J, with 14 bases in the middle. The CDR3 nucleotides read TGTGCCAGCAGCAACCTTTTAGGAGGGACCCAGTACTTC. It is translated as CASSNLLGGTQYF.

This clone was picked up one time. The rearrangement joins TRBV6-6 to TRBJ2-1, with 11 bases lining up with TRBD2. Trimming removed 7 bases from V and 7 bases from J; junction bases left unmatched: 12. The CDR3 contains 16 residues. CDR1 is MNHNY, CDR2 SVGAGI, per germline (reference sequence). This CDR3 is CASTMKAGTSGNEQFF. Written as DNA, the CDR3 is TGTGCCAGCACCATGAAGGCCGGGACTAGCGGAAATGAGCAGTTCTTC.

This chain uses TRBV11-2 with TRBJ2-2; the D is unclear. Trimming removed 5 bases at V and 8 bases at J, with 15 bases between. Germline CDR1 and CDR2: SGHAT and FQNNGV. The CDR3 length is 14 residues. The CDR3 loop is CASSPQPSPGELFF. The DNA of the CDR3 is TGTGCCAGCAGCCCGCAACCATCCCCGGGGGAGCTGTTTTTT.

The sample holds many counts of this clone. J is TRBJ1-1 and V is TRBV5-1; 12 positions match TRBD1. CDR3 size: 16 residues. Germline V gene sequence: CDR1 SGHRS, CDR2 YFSETQ. With 5 bases clipped from V and 3 bases from J, the junction kept 8 bases outside the gene matches. Here the CDR3 reads CASSRDRGLQYTEAFF. The CDR3 DNA reads TGCGCCAGCAGTAGGGACAGGGGGCTTCAGTACACTGAAGCTTTCTTT.

The V gene is TRBV28, the J gene TRBJ2-7; no clear D gene. Germline CDR1 reads MDHEN; CDR2 reads SYDVKM. The ends were cut back, 8 bases at V and 5 bases at J, with 13 bases in the middle. CDR3 size: 12 residues. The CDR3 DNA sequence: TGTGCCAGCGCGCGAGTTCCCCACGAGCAGTACGTC. This sequence encodes CASARVPHEQYV.

The gene calls are TRBV23-1 and TRBJ1-5; the D gene is possibly TRBD1 (6 bases). TRBV23-1 belongs to the ORF category, with a function that is uncertain. The CDR3 sequence is 15 residues long. V was clipped by 7 bases and J by 6 bases, with 19 bases between them. The CDR3 sequence: CASIQLGGRVQPQHF. The CDR3 nucleotides read TGCGCCAGCATCCAACTAGGGGGAAGAGTTCAGCCCCAGCATTTT.

The chain couples TRBV5-6 to TRBJ1-1, with D possibly matching TRBD1 (5 bases). V was trimmed by 0 bases and J by 5 bases, leaving 14 bases between them. CDR1 is SGHDT and CDR2 is YYEEEE in the germline V gene. The CDR3 is 15 amino acids. Here the CDR3 DNA reads TGTGCCAGCAGCTTGGAGGGACGGGCACGAACTGAAGCTTTCTTT. Translating it yields CASSLEGRARTEAFF.

The chain has TRBV2 and TRBJ2-7; the D gene is possibly TRBD2 (7 bases). V lost 2 bases, J lost 4 bases, and 15 bases lay in between. Germline CDR1 is SNHLY and CDR2 is FYNNEI. The CDR3 runs 15 residues. The CDR3 region has the DNA TGTGCCAGCAGTGAATTTGCGGGGGCCCTATACGAGCAGTACGTC. Its translation: CASSEFAGALYEQYV.

The chain links TRBV11-1 to TRBJ2-5, with no clear D. Trimming took 5 bases from V and 5 from J, leaving 18 bases between them. The germline CDR1 and CDR2 sequences are SGHAT and FQDESV (reference sequence). CDR3 size: 15 residues. CDR3 DNA: TGTGCCAGCAGCAGGACCCTGGGCGGTTTGGAGACCCAGTACTTC. Translating it yields CASSRTLGGLETQYF. Full variable domain (remainder filled in from reference TRBV11-1 and TRBJ2-5): EAEVAQSPRYKITEKSQAVAFWCDPISGHATLYWYRQILGQGPELLVQFQDESVVDDSQLPKDRFSAERLKGVDSTLKIQPAELGDSAMYLCASSRTLGGLETQYFGPGTRLLVL.

The chain couples TRBV5-1 to TRBJ1-2, with a weak D call TRBD1 (5 bases). This CDR3 has 14 amino acids. Per the germline V gene, CDR1 is SGHRS and CDR2 is YFSETQ. V was trimmed by 5 bases and J by 8 bases, leaving 19 bases between them. The CDR3 protein is CASSSYLTARGYTF. CDR3 DNA sequence: TGCGCCAGCAGTTCCTACCTGACAGCCCGGGGCTACACCTTC.

This clone was counted between two and nine times. The gene calls are TRBV10-3 and TRBJ2-3, with D possibly matching TRBD1 (5 bases). Germline V CDR1 and CDR2: ENHRY, SYGVKD. This CDR3 is 15 amino acids long. Trimming took 4 bases from V and 1 from J, leaving 12 bases between them. The CDR3 nucleotides are TGTGCCATCAGTGTTAGGGGCGACGGCACAGATACGCAGTATTTT. Its translation is CAISVRGDGTDTQYF.

The chain recombines TRBV7-2 with TRBJ1-2; D is unclear. Trimming removed 4 bases at V and 3 bases at J, with 15 bases between. The CDR3 consists of 15 residues. From germline, CDR1 is SGHTA and CDR2 FQGNSA. CDR3 sequence (DNA): TGTGCCAGCAGCTCCCAAGATCAGGTGTACTATGGCTACACCTTC. Translation: CASSSQDQVYYGYTF.

This chain connects TRBV10-2 to TRBJ2-5; tentatively, D is TRBD1 (6 bases). Germline-derived CDR1 and CDR2 are WSHSY and SAAADI. Deletions cut 6 bases from V and 2 bases from J, with 22 bases between. This CDR3 has 17 residues. In DNA form, the CDR3 reads TGCGCCAGCAGACACCAAGGGGTGTCAGGGGAACAAGAGACCCAGTACTTC. Its translation is CASRHQGVSGEQETQYF.

The chain has TRBV7-2 and TRBJ2-1, with D perhaps matching TRBD2 (5 bases). This CDR3 contains 14 residues. Germline V CDR1 and CDR2: SGHTA, FQGNSA. V was shortened by 1 base and J by 4 bases, with 8 bases between the two germline ends. CDR3 residues: CASSLVGVYNEQFF. The CDR3 region has the DNA TGTGCCAGCAGCTTAGTCGGGGTTTACAATGAGCAGTTCTTC. Full variable domain (remainder filled in from reference TRBV7-2 and TRBJ2-1): GAGVSQSPSNKVTEKGKDVELRCDPISGHTALYWYRQSLGQGLEFLIYFQGNSAPDKSGLPSDRFSAERTGGSVSTLTIQRTQQEDSAVYLCASSLVGVYNEQFFGPGTRLTVL.

This clone was counted between two and nine times. This chain links TRBV5-1 with TRBJ2-3, with D possibly matching TRBD2 (5 bases). There are 19 residues in the CDR3. V lost 6 bases to trimming and J lost 0 bases, with 26 bases between them. Germline values: CDR1 SGHRS, CDR2 YFSETQ. The CDR3 DNA is TGCGCCAGCACCCGCGCCCGACGGGATCATTACTCTAGCACAGATACGCAGTATTTT. Translating gives CASTRARRDHYSSTDTQYF.

This chain joins TRBV2 and TRBJ1-5; no clear D gene. V was cut by 5 bases and J by 5 bases, with 19 bases left in between. Germline lookup yields CDR1 SNHLY and CDR2 FYNNEI. The CDR3 extends over 16 amino acids. The CDR3: CASSKIRGIVDQPQHF. As DNA, the CDR3 is TGTGCCAGCAGTAAAATCCGGGGAATCGTAGATCAGCCCCAGCATTTT. Drawing the rest from reference TRBV2 and TRBJ1-5, the complete variable domain is EPEVTQTPSHQVTQMGQEVILRCVPISNHLYFYWYRQILGQKVEFLVSFYNNEISEKSEIFDDQFSVERPDGSNFTLKIRSTKLEDSAMYFCASSKIRGIVDQPQHFGDGTRLSIL.

This clone was picked up one time. This rearrangement joins TRBV4-1 to TRBJ2-3; maybe TRBD1 (5 bases). This CDR3 has 12 residues. Trimming cost V 1 base and J 6 bases, with 5 bases left between them. Germline V lookup: CDR1 MGHRA, CDR2 YSYEKL. The CDR3: CASSQAGDTQYF. As DNA, the CDR3 is TGCGCCAGCAGCCAAGCAGGGGATACGCAGTATTTT.